The clone carrying this TCR beta chain showed up many times. No antigen is known for it. This specimen belongs to a study of neurological immune-mediated disorders. Study-level results: CDR3 amino acid sequences of expanded clones were not shared across subjects, a result suggesting private repertoires in all groups.

Each CDR3 protein gets one entry after TCRdb re-called the 5' RACE reads with MiXCR. The sample has tens of thousands of distinct CDR3 sequences; 10% are singletons. Germline V lookup: CDR1 LGHDT, CDR2 YNNKEL (reference sequence). CDR3 length: 15 amino acids. V shed 1 base and J shed 7 bases, with 13 bases lying between them. Material: PBMCs. The source is a woman in her sixties or seventies with HTLV-1-associated myelopathy (HAM/TSP). The chain combines TRBV3-1 with TRBJ1-4; D remains unclear. This CDR3 reads CASSQGISGGEKLFF. DNA for the CDR3: TGTGCCAGCAGCCAAGGAATTTCGGGCGGTGAAAAACTGTTTTTT.